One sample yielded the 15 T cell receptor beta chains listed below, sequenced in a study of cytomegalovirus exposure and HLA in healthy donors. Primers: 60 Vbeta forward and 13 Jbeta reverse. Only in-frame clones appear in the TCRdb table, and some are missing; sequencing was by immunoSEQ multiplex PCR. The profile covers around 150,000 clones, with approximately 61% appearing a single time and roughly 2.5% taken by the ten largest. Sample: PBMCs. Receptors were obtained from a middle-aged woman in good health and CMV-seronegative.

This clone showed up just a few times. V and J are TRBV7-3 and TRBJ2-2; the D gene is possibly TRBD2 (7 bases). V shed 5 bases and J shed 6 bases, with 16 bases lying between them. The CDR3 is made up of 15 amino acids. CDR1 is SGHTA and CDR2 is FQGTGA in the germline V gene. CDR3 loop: CASSPSRGPAGELFF. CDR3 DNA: TGTGCCAGCAGCCCTTCGCGGGGGCCCGCCGGGGAGCTGTTTTTT.

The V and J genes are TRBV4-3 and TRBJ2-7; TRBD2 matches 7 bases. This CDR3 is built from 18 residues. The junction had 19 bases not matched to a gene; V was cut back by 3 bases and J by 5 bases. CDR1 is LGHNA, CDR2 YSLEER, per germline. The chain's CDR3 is CASSQTSQPGSGNHEQYF. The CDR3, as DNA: TGCGCCAGCAGCCAGACTAGCCAGCCGGGATCAGGTAACCACGAGCAGTACTTC.

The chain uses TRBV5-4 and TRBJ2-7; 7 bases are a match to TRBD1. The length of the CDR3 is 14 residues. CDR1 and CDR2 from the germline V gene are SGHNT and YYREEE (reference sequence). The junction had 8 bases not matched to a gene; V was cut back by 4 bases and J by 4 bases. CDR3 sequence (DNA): TGTGCCAGCAGCCCGACAGGGTCTGGGTACGAGCAGTACTTC. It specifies CASSPTGSGYEQYF.

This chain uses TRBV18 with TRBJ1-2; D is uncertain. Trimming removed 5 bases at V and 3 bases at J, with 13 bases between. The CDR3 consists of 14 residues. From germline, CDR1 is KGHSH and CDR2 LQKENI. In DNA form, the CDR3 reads TGTGCCAGCTCAGGGCTCTTGTCTGACTATGGCTACACCTTC. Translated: CASSGLLSDYGYTF.

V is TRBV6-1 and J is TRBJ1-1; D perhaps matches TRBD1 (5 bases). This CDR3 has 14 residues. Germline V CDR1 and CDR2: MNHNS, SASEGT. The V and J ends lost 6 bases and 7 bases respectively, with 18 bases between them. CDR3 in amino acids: CASSLRGSPGEAFF. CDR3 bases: TGTGCCAGCAGCCTTAGGGGATCCCCCGGTGAAGCTTTCTTT.

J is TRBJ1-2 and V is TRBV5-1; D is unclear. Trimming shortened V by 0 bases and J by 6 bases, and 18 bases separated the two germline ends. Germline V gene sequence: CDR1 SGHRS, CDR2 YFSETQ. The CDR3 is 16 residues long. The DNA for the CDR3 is TGCGCCAGCAGCTTGGACCGTGCAGGCCATCCCAATGGCTACACCTTC. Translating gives CASSLDRAGHPNGYTF.

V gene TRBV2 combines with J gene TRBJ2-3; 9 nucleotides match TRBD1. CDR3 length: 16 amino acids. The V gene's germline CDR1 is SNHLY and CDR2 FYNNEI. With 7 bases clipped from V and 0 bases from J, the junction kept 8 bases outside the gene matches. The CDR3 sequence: CASILDRGPSTDTQYF. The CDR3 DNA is TGTGCCAGCATCCTGGACAGGGGCCCTAGCACAGATACGCAGTATTTT.

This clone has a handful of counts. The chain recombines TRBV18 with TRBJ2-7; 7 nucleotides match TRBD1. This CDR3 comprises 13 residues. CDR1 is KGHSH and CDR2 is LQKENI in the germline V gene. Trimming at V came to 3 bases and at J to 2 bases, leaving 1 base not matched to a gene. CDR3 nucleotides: TGTGCCAGCTCACCGGGGACAGCCTACGAGCAGTACTTC. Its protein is CASSPGTAYEQYF. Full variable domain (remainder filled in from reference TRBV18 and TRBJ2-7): NAGVMQNPRHLVRRRGQEARLRCSPMKGHSHVYWYRQLPEEGLKFMVYLQKENIIDESGMPKERFSAEFPKEGPSILRIQQVVRGDSAAYFCASSPGTAYEQYFGPGTRLTVT.

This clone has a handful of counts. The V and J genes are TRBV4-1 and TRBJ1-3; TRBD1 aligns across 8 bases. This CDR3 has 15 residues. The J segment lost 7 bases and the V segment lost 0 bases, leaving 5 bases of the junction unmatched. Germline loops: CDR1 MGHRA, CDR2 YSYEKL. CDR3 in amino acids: CASSQDGDRRNTIYF. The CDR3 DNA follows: TGCGCCAGCAGCCAAGATGGGGACAGGAGGAACACCATATATTTT.

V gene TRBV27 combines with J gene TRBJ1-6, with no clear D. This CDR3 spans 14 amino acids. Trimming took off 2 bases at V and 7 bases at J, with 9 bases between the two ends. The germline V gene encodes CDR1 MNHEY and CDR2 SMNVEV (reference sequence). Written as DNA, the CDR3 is TGTGCCAGCAGTTTAGGGCAGAAAAATTCACCCCTCCACTTT. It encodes CASSLGQKNSPLHF.

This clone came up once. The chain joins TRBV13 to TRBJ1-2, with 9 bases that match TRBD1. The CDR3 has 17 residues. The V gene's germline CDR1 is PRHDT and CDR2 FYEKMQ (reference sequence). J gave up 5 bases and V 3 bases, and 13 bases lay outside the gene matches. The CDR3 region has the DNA TGTGCCAGCAGCTTGGGCCGAGGCGGGACAGGGACTTATGGCTACACCTTC. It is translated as CASSLGRGGTGTYGYTF.

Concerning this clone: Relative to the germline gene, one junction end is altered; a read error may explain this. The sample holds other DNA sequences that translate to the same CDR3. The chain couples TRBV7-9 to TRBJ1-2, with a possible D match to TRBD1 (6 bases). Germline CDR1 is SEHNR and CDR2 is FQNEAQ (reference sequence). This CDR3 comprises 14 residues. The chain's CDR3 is CASSLAVTGNGYTF. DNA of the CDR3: TGTGCCAGCAGCCTAGCAGTCACAGGGAATGGCTACACCTTC.

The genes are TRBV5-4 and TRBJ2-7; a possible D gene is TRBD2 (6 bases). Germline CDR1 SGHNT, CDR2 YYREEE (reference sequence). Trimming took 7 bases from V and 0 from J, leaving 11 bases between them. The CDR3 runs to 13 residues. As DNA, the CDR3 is TGTGCCAGCGGTCTCGGGGGCTCCTACGAGCAGTACTTC. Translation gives CASGLGGSYEQYF.

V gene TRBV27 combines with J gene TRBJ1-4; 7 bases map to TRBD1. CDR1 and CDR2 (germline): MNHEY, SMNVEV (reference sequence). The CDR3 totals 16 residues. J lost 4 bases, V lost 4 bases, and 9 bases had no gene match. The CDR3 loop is CASSSLSQGLNEKLFF. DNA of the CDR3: TGTGCCAGCAGTTCCCTCTCACAGGGGCTTAATGAAAAACTGTTTTTT.

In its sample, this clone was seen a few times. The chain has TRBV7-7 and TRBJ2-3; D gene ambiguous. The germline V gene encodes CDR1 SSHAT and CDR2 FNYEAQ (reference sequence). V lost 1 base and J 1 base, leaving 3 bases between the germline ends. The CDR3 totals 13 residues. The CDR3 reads CASSLVGTDTQYF. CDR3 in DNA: TGTGCCAGCAGCTTAGTCGGCACAGATACGCAGTATTTT.